This T cell receptor (beta chain) was documented in a study of tumor and adjacent non-tumor tissue in lung cancer (dated by TCRdb to the late 2010s). Background on the whole study: By cancer type, the cohort comprised about 13 adenocarcinoma patients, 2 squamous cell carcinoma patients and 1 small cell lung cancer patient. Among the approximately 15 patients, ages ranged from about 31 to 85 years, roughly ten were men and 5 were women, and disease was TNM stage I to III. Sequencing produced 125,075,908 productive TCRbeta reads in total, an average of approximately 4.2 million reads per sample. Bulk TCRbeta repertoires were compared between lung tumor tissue and matched distant non-tumor lung tissue obtained from 15 lung cancer patients. TCRbeta CDR3 sequencing was performed on fewer than 35 paired specimens, with one tumor sample and one normal lung sample collected per patient. On the study overall, not on this receptor specifically: The cohort had only about 14 patients, and the authors noted that larger samples and more detailed clinical data are needed. TCR diversity was significantly higher in younger patients, and higher tumor TCR diversity was associated with shorter overall and disease-free survival. Because peripheral blood was not sequenced, the blood TCRbeta repertoires of the lung cancer patients in the study went unexamined. Tumor tissue showed significantly higher TCR diversity (inverse Simpson) than normal lung tissue, at about 400 vs 150 (P = 0.0075, Mann-Whitney U test). A significantly larger cumulative share of the repertoire was made up by the top 100 clones in normal lung than in tumor tissue. The sequencing platform is not named in the methods, and unique molecular identifiers are not mentioned.

CDR1 MNHEY and CDR2 SVGEGT are derived from the germline V gene. The CDR3 contains 16 residues, cysteine and phenylalanine counted. CDR3 DNA is the only sequence kept; it has 48 bases, read in frame from the first base. Of note for this clonotype: It has no known antigen specificity. The junction shows a germline mismatch at one end, possibly a read error.

The receptor library was made with multiplex PCR. Sequencing instrument: Illumina HiSeq 2500. TCRbeta libraries were constructed through three rounds of nested PCR with primers (Table S4) according to protocols modified from ARM-PCR. Before sequencing, PCR products of 200-500 bp were cut from the gel and purified using the QIAquick gel extraction kit. Turning to the authors' computational methods: Trimmomatic was used to clean the reads, FLASH merged the cleaned reads into complete CDR3 sequences, and MiTCR assigned the sequences to V(D)J germline segments. Clonal diversity was computed as the inverse Simpson's index with VDJtools. A read counted as productive if the sequence was in-frame and lacked a premature stop codon. Using fastp trimming at Q25 and MiXCR clonotype assembly, TCRdb reanalyzed the public sequencing data and kept in-frame beta chains. Rows are unified per CDR3 protein, each entry keeping the most common DNA and genes. It is TCRdb's table, rather than the study itself, that gives the V and J calls and clone size. The sample table lists fewer than 85,000 distinct CDR3 sequences, 80% of them with a count of one. The leading ten clones occupy 10% to 15% of the sample.

RNA was extracted from bulk unsorted tissue and checked for quality with a NanoDrop ND-1000 and an Agilent 2100. Newly diagnosed lung cancer patients without prior chemotherapy who had been admitted for thoracic surgery in China between August and November 2014 were enrolled as donors. The study excluded patients who had received radiotherapy or chemotherapy before or who had another cancer at the same time. Surgical tissue pieces of about 1-2.2 cm3 were preserved in RNAlater solution and stored at -80 °C until use. The receptor was derived from a woman aged 45-65 years with non-small cell lung cancer. The sequenced material came from lung tumor tissue. The rearranged segments are TRBV6-2 or TRBV6-3 and TRBJ2-3; too little of a D gene remains to name it. The CDR3: CASSYWFRGSTDTQYF. The sequence in DNA is TGCGCCAGCAGTTACTGGTTCAGAGGAAGCACAGATACGCAGTATTTT.